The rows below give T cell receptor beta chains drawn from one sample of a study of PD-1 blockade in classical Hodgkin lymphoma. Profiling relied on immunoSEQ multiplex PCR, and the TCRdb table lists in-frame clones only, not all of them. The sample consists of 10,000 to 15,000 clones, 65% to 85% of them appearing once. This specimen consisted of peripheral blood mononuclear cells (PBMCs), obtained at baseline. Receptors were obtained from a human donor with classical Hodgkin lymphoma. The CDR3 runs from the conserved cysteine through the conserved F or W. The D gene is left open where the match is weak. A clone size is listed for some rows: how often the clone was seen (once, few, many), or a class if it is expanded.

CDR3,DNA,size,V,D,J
CASSLGTGGGDEQFF,TGTGCCAGCAGCTTGGGGACAGGGGGTGGCGATGAGCAGTTCTTC,.,TRBV7-9,TRBD1,TRBJ2-1
CASSLSQLGNQPQHF,TGTGCCAGCAGCTTATCACAGCTAGGTAATCAGCCCCAGCATTTT,.,TRBV7-9,.,TRBJ1-5
CAISEQISYGYTF,TGTGCCATCAGTGAGCAGATCTCCTATGGCTACACCTTC,.,TRBV10-3,.,TRBJ1-2
CASSLDGGANVLTF,TGTGCCAGCAGCTTAGATGGTGGGGCCAACGTCCTGACTTTC,.,TRBV7-3,.,TRBJ2-6
CASSQASVQETQYF,TGCGCCAGCAGCCAGGCTAGCGTTCAAGAGACCCAGTACTTC,.,TRBV4-1,.,TRBJ2-5
CASSLVGVSSYF,TGTGCCAGCAGCTTGGTGGGGGTCTCGTCTTATTTT,.,TRBV5-5,.,TRBJ1-5
CASSRTSGLYNEQFF,TGTGCCAGCAGCCGGACTAGCGGGCTCTACAATGAGCAGTTCTTC,.,TRBV7-9,TRBD2,TRBJ2-1
CASSVLAGAEYNEQFF,TGTGCCAGCAGCGTACTAGCGGGGGCCGAGTACAATGAGCAGTTCTTC,.,TRBV9,TRBD2,TRBJ2-1
CASSLAPPLAGANEQFF,TGTGCCAGCAGCTTAGCTCCCCCACTAGCGGGAGCGAATGAGCAGTTCTTC,.,TRBV13,TRBD2,TRBJ2-1
CASSLQGDNYGYTF,TGTGCCAGTAGCTTACAGGGAGATAACTATGGCTACACCTTC,.,TRBV19,.,TRBJ1-2
CASSPSFHRDGETQYF,TGTGCCAGCAGTCCCTCATTTCACAGGGATGGGGAGACCCAGTACTTC,.,TRBV21-1,.,TRBJ2-5
CASSLALNSGGELFF,TGTGCCAGCAGCTTAGCGCTGAATTCAGGTGGGGAGCTGTTTTTT,once,TRBV7-2,.,TRBJ2-2
CASRLTPNEQFF,TGTGCCAGCCGCCTCACCCCCAATGAGCAGTTCTTC,few,TRBV28,.,TRBJ2-1
CASSPIRDDSNQPQHF,TGTGCCAGCAGCCCTATCCGGGACGATAGCAATCAGCCCCAGCATTTT,few,TRBV28,.,TRBJ1-5
CASSLGGRLEAFF,TGTGCCAGCAGCTTAGGTGGACGGCTTGAAGCTTTCTTT,.,TRBV11-3,.,TRBJ1-1
CASSGYNQPQHF,TGTGCCAGCAGTGGGTACAATCAGCCCCAGCATTTT,once,TRBV28,.,TRBJ1-5
CASSLQTSGVTGELFF,TGTGCCAGCAGCTTGCAGACTAGCGGAGTGACCGGGGAGCTGTTTTTT,.,TRBV7-3,TRBD2,TRBJ2-2
CASSVGGYEQFF,TGTGCCAGCAGCGTAGGAGGCTATGAGCAGTTCTTC,.,TRBV9,.,TRBJ2-1
CASSQDRSLRSNEQFF,TGCGCCAGCAGCCAAGATCGCAGCCTTAGGAGCAATGAGCAGTTCTTC,.,TRBV4-3,.,TRBJ2-1
CASSLVGDGYTF,TGTGCCAGCAGCTTGGTGGGGGATGGCTACACCTTC,.,TRBV5-6,.,TRBJ1-2
CASSQGTAGRGEQFF,TGCGCCAGCAGCCAAGGGACAGCCGGGAGGGGTGAGCAGTTCTTC,.,TRBV4-3,TRBD2,TRBJ2-1
CASSLYRSNTGELFF,TGTGCCAGCAGTTTATATCGGTCGAACACCGGGGAGCTGTTTTTT,once,TRBV28,.,TRBJ2-2
CASSLDLQGAGTEAFF,TGTGCCAGCAGCTTAGACCTACAGGGGGCCGGCACTGAAGCTTTCTTT,once,TRBV7-2,TRBD1,TRBJ1-1
CASSDGRYNQPQHF,TGTGCCAGCAGCGACGGACGGTACAATCAGCCCCAGCATTTT,.,TRBV9,.,TRBJ1-5
CASSEGIGGAPGYEQYF,TGTGCCAGCAGTGAAGGTATAGGGGGCGCCCCTGGCTACGAGCAGTACTTC,.,TRBV6-1,TRBD1,TRBJ2-7
CASSLAWARNTEAFF,TGTGCCAGCAGCTTAGCGTGGGCCAGGAACACTGAAGCTTTCTTT,.,TRBV7-9,.,TRBJ1-1
CASSSPSRVSGANVLTF,TGTGCCAGCTCCTCCCCTTCCAGAGTTTCTGGGGCCAACGTCCTGACTTTC,.,TRBV28,.,TRBJ2-6
CASRTDRGTVEQYF,TGTGCCAGCAGGACTGACAGGGGAACGGTCGAGCAGTACTTC,.,TRBV28,TRBD1,TRBJ2-7
CASSFLDIYSYNEQFF,TGTGCCAGCAGTTTTTTGGACATCTACTCCTACAATGAGCAGTTCTTC,.,TRBV28,.,TRBJ2-1
CASSFTEGNEQFF,TGTGCCAGCAGTTTCACCGAAGGCAATGAGCAGTTCTTC,.,TRBV28,.,TRBJ2-1
CASSLVADMAEAFF,TGCGCCAGCAGCTTGGTGGCGGATATGGCTGAAGCTTTCTTT,.,TRBV5-1,.,TRBJ1-1
CASSIDLGGGVNTEAFF,TGTGCCAGTAGTATAGATCTGGGAGGAGGGGTTAACACTGAAGCTTTCTTT,.,TRBV19,.,TRBJ1-1
CASRGGLEGSYEQYF,TGTGCCAGCAGGGGGGGGCTGGAGGGCTCCTACGAGCAGTACTTC,.,TRBV5-4,.,TRBJ2-7
CASSTPGRPDSYEQYF,TGTGCCAGCAGCACACCCGGGAGGCCCGACTCCTACGAGCAGTACTTC,.,TRBV28,TRBD2,TRBJ2-7
CASSQEASGNEQFF,TGCGCCAGCAGCCAAGAAGCTAGCGGGAATGAGCAGTTCTTC,.,TRBV4-1,TRBD2,TRBJ2-1
CASSYGQSSGNTIYF,TGTGCCAGCAGTTACGGACAGAGCTCTGGAAACACCATATATTTT,.,TRBV6-6,.,TRBJ1-3
CASTTGRQGSTDTQYF,TGTGCCAGCACCACTGGTCGACAGGGAAGCACAGATACGCAGTATTTT,.,TRBV5-4,TRBD1,TRBJ2-3
CASSLGGYPLGEQFF,TGCGCCAGCAGCTTGGGCGGGTACCCCCTCGGTGAGCAGTTCTTC,.,TRBV5-1,.,TRBJ2-1
CASSVAGGQETQYF,TGTGCCAGCAGCGTGGCGGGGGGGCAAGAGACCCAGTACTTC,.,TRBV5-5,TRBD2,TRBJ2-5